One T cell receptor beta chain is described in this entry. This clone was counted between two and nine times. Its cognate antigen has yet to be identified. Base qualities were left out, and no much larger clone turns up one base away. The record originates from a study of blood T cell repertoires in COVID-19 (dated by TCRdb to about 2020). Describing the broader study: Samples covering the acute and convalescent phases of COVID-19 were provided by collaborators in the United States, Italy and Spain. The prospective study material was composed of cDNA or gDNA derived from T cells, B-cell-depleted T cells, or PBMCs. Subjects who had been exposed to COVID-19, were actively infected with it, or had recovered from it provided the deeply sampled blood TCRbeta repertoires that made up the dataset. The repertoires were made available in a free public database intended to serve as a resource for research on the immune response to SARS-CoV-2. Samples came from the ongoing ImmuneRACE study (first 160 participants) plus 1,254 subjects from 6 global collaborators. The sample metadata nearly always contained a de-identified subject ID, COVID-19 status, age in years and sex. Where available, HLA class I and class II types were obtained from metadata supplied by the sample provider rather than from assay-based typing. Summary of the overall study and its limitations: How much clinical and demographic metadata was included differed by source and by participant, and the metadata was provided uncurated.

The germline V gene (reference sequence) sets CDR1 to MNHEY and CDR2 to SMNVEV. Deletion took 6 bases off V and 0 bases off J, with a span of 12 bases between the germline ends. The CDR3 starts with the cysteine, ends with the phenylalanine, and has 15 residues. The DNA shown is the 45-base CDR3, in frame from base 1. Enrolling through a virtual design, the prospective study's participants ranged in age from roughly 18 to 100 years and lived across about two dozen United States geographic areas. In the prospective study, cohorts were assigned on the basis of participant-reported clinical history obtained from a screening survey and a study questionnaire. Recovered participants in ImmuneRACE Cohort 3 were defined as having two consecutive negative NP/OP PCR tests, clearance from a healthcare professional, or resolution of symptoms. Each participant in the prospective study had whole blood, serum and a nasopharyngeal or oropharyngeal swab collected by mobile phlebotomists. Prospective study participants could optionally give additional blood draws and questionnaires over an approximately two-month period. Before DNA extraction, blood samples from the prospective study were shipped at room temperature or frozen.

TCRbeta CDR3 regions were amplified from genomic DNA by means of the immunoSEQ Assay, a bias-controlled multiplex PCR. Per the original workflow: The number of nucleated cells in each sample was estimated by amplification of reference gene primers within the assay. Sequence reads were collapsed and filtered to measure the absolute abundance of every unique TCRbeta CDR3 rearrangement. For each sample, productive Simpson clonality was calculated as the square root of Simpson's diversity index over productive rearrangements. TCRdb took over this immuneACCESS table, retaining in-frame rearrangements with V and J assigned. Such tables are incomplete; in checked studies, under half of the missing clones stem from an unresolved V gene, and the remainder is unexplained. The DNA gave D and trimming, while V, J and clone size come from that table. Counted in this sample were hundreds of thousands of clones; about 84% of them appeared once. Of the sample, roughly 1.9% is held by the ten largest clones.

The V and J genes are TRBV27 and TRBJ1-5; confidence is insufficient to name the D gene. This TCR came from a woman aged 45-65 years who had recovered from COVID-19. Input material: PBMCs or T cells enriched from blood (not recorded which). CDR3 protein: CASRQRADSNQPQHF. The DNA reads TGTGCCAGCAGGCAGAGAGCGGATAGCAATCAGCCCCAGCATTTT.